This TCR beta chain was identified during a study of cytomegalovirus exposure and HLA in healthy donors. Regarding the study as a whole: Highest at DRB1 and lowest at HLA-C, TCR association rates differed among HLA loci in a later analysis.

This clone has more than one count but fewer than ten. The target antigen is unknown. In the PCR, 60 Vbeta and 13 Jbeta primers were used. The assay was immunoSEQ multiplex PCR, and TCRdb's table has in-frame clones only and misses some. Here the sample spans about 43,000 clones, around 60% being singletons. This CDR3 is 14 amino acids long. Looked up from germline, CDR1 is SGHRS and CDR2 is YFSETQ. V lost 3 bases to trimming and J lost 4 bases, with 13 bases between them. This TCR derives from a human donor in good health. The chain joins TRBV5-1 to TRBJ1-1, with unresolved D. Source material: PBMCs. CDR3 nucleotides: TGCGCCAGCAGCTCAGGACCCCGGGGCACTGAAGCTTTCTTT. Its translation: CASSSGPRGTEAFF.